The T cell receptor beta chain described here comes from a study of TIL therapy for anti-PD-1-resistant metastatic lung cancer. Study findings and constraints: The baseline peripheral repertoire was partially replaced by infused TIL clonotypes that later decayed.

Regarding this clone: The antigen is unknown.

The sample's time point: pre-treatment sample, taken before nivolumab and TIL therapy. This was the immunoSEQ v3 assay. Clones were read by immunoSEQ multiplex PCR, and TCRdb kept only the in-frame ones, dropping some. Altogether roughly 60,000 clones are present, around four fifths being singletons, with the ten largest covering 1.5% to 2%. CDR1 and CDR2 from the germline V gene are SGHNT and YENEEA. V shed 5 bases and J shed 0 bases, with 13 bases lying between them. The CDR3 runs to 15 residues. This clonotype was obtained from a person aged 25-85 years with non-small cell lung cancer. The chain is built from TRBV11-3 and TRBJ1-2; the D gene is possibly TRBD1 (5 bases). The sample was blood, taken at baseline. The CDR3 sequence is CASSPRTTSNYGYTF. Written as DNA, the CDR3 is TGTGCCAGCAGCCCCCGGACAACATCTAACTATGGCTACACCTTC.